This T cell receptor (beta chain) is drawn from a study of blood T cell repertoires in COVID-19. Germline V gene data show CDR1 as ENHRY and CDR2 as SYGVKD. V lost 2 bases to trimming and J lost 2 bases, with 12 bases between them. The CDR3 is made up of 15 amino acids. In the original analysis: Reference gene primer amplification gave estimated nucleated cell counts. The protocol was immunoSEQ multiplex PCR, while the TCRdb copy is restricted to in-frame clones and leaves out a portion. That table furnishes V, J and clone size, whereas the DNA furnished D and trimming. Counted here are some 250,000 clones, 81% occurring once; the ten biggest clones make up about 3.2%.

Input material: peripheral blood. This sequence was found in a woman aged 55-69 years with active or convalescent COVID-19. The chain recombines TRBV10-3 with TRBJ1-2, with no clear D. The CDR3 loop is CAISEDPGSNYGYTF. As DNA, the CDR3 is TGTGCCATCAGTGAGGACCCGGGGTCCAACTATGGCTACACCTTC.